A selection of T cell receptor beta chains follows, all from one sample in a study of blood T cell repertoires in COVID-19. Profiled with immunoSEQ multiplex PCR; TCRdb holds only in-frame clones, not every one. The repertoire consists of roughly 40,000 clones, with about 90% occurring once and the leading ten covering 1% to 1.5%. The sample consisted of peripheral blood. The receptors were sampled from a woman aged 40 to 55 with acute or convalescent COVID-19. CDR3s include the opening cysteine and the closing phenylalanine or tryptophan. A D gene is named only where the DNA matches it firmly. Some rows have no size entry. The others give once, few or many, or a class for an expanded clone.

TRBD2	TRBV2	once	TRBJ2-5	TGTGCCAGCATTCAGACTAGCGGGAGCGCCCAAGAGACCCAGTACTTC	CASIQTSGSAQETQYF
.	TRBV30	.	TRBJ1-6	TGTGCCTCGTCAGGGTCCACTCATTCACCCCTCCACTTT	CASSGSTHSPLHF
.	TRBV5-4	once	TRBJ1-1	TGTGCCAGCGTGCTTCCGGGGAACACTGAAGCTTTCTTT	CASVLPGNTEAFF
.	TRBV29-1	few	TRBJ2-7	TGCAGCGTTGAAGATCCCTGGACTGAGGGTAAGGAGCAGTACTTC	CSVEDPWTEGKEQYF
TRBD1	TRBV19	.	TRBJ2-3	TGTGCCAGTAGTACAAGCCGGGACAGGGGGCGCAAAGATACGCAGTATTTT	CASSTSRDRGRKDTQYF
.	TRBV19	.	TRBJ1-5	TGTGCCAGTAGTATCGACAGCGATAGCAATCAGCCCCAGCATTTT	CASSIDSDSNQPQHF
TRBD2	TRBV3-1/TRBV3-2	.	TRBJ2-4	TGTGCCAGCAGCACCCGGACTAGCGGAATAGCCAAAAACATTCAGTACTTC	CASSTRTSGIAKNIQYF
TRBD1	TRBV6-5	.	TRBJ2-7	TGTGCCAGCAGTAGCGGGACAGGGGTTAACGAGCAGTACTTC	CASSSGTGVNEQYF
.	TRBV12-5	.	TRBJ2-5	TGTGCTAGTGCCCTAAGGGGGGGGAAACAAGAGACCCAGTACTTC	CASALRGGKQETQYF
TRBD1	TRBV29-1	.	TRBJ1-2	TGCAGCGTCCGTACGGGACAGAACTATGGCTACACCTTC	CSVRTGQNYGYTF
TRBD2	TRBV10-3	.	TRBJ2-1	TGTGCCATCAGTGCGCCACCCACCGGGACTAGCCCGAATGAGCAGTTCTTC	CAISAPPTGTSPNEQFF
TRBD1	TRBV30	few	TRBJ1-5	TGTGCCTACGCGCCCGTCCGACAGGGGCGGAATCAGCCCCAGCATTTT	CAYAPVRQGRNQPQHF
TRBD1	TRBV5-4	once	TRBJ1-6	TGTGCCAGCAGCTGGGGACAGGGGAATTCACCCCTCCACTTT	CASSWGQGNSPLHF
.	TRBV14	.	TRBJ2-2	TGTGCCAGCAGCCTCCTAGGGGCCAACACCGGGGAGCTGTTTTTT	CASSLLGANTGELFF
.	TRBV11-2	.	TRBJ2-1	TGTGCCAGCAGCTTATTTCAGGGGATTATATACAATGAGCAGTTCTTC	CASSLFQGIIYNEQFF
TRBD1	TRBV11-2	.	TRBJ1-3	TGTGCCAGCAGCTCCATACGGACAGGCTCTGGAAACACCATATATTTT	CASSSIRTGSGNTIYF
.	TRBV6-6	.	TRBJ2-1	TGTGCCAGCAGTTACTCGGGGCAGTACAATGAGCAGTTCTTC	CASSYSGQYNEQFF
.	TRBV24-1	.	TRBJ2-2	TGTGCCACCATGACCAGGGCCAACACCGGGGAGCTGTTTTTT	CATMTRANTGELFF
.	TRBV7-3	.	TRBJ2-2	TGTGCCAGCAGCAGGGGTCCGAACACCGGGGAGCTGTTTTTT	CASSRGPNTGELFF
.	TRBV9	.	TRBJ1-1	TGTGCCAGCAGCCCGGGGGGTCGTGGAATTGAAGCTTTCTTT	CASSPGGRGIEAFF
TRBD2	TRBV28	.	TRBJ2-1	TGTGCCAGCAGTTTGTGGACTAGCGGGGACTCCTACAATGAGCAGTTCTTC	CASSLWTSGDSYNEQFF
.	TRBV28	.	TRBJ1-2	TGTGCCAGCACTTCGGTGGGCGGCTACACCTTC	CASTSVGGYTF
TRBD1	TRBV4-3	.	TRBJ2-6	TGCGCCAGCAGCCAAGACCCACAGGGGGGGGCCAACGTCCTGACTTTC	CASSQDPQGGANVLTF
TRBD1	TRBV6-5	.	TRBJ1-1	TGTGCCAGCAGACGGGGACAGGGGGCCACTGAAGCTTTCTTT	CASRRGQGATEAFF
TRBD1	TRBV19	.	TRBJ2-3	TGTGCCAGTAGTATAGGCGACAGGGGCGCCACAGATACGCAGTATTTT	CASSIGDRGATDTQYF
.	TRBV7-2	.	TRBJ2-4	TGTGCCAGCAGCTCCTGGAAGGGGAACATTCAGTACTTC	CASSSWKGNIQYF
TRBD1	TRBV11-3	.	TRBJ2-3	TGTGCCAGCAGCCCACAGGGGGTTGACACAGATACGCAGTATTTT	CASSPQGVDTDTQYF
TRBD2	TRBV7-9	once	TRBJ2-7	TGTGCCAGCAGTTTAGGCACTAGCGGGTTTACCTACGAGCAGTACTTC	CASSLGTSGFTYEQYF
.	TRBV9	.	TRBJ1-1	TGTGCCAGCAGCGTAGTTATAGGGGTGAACACTGAAGCTTTCTTT	CASSVVIGVNTEAFF
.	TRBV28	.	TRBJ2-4	TGTGCCAGCAGGCCTCAGGGGGCCAAAAACATTCAGTACTTC	CASRPQGAKNIQYF
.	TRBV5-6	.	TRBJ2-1	TGTGCCAGCAGCTTGCGCACTCCCGGGGGAGAGTTCTTC	CASSLRTPGGEFF
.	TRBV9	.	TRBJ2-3	TGTGCCAGCAGCGTAGTGCACAACGGGGCAGATACGCAGTATTTT	CASSVVHNGADTQYF
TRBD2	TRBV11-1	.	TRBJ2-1	TGTGCCAGCAGCAACCGGGACTACCCTTACAATGAGCAGTTCTTC	CASSNRDYPYNEQFF
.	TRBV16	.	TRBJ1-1	TGTGCCAGCAGCCACCGGGACTGGGAGGGCACTGAAGCTTTCTTT	CASSHRDWEGTEAFF
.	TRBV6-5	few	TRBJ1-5	TGTGCCAGCAAACAGCAAAGTCCGGGCAATCAGCCCCAGCATTTT	CASKQQSPGNQPQHF
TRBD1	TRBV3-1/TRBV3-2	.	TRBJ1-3	TGTGCCAGCAGCCAAGACAGGGGGCAAGGAAACACCATATATTTT	CASSQDRGQGNTIYF